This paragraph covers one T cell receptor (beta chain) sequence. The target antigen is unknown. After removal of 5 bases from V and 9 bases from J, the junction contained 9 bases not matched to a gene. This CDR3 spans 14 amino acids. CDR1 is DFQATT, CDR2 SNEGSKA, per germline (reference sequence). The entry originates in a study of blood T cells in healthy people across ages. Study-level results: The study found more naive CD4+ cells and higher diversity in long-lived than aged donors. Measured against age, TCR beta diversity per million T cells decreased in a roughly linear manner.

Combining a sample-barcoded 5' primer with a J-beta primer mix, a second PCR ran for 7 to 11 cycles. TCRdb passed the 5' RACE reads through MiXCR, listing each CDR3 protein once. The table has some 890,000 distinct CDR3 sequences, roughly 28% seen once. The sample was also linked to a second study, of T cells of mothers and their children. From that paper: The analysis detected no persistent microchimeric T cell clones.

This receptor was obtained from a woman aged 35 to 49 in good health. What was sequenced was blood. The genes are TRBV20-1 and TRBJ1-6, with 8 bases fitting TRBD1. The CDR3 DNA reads TGCAGTGCTCCTCCCAGGGGGCACGGTTCACCCCTCCACTTT. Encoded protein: CSAPPRGHGSPLHF.